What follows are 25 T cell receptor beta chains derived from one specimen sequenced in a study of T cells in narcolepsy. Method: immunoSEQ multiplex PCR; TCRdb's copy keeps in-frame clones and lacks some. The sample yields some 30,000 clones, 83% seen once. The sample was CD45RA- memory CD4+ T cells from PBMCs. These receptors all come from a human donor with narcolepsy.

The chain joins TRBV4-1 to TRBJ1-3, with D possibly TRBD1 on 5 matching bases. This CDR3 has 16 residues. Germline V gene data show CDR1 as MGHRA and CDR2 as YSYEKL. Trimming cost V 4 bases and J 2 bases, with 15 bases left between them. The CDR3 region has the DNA TGCGCCAGCAGCCCCGGGACGGCGTGGGCTGGAAACACCATATATTTT. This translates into CASSPGTAWAGNTIYF.

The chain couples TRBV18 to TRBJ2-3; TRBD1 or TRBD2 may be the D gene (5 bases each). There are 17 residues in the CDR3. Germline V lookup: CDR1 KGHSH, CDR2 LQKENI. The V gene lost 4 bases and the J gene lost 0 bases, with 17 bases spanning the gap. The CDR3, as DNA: TGTGCCAGCTCACTACGCTTTGTGGGGACCAGCACAGATACGCAGTATTTT. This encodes CASSLRFVGTSTDTQYF.

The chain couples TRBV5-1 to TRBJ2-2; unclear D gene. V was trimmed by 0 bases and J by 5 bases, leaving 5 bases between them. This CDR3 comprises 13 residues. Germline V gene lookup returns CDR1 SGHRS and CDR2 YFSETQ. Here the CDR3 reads CASSLGQTGELFF. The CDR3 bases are TGCGCCAGCAGCTTGGGGCAAACCGGGGAGCTGTTTTTT. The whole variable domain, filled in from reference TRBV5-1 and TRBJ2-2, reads KAGVTQTPRYLIKTRGQQVTLSCSPISGHRSVSWYQQTPGQGLQFLFEYFSETQRNKGNFPGRFSGRQFSNSRSEMNVSTLELGDSALYLCASSLGQTGELFFGEGSRLTVL.

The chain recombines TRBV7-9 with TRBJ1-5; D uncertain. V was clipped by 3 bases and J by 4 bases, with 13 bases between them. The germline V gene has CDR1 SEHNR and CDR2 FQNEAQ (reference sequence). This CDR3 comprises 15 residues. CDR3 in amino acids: CASSFGRAGNQPQHF. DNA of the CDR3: TGTGCCAGCAGCTTTGGTAGGGCGGGGAATCAGCCCCAGCATTTT. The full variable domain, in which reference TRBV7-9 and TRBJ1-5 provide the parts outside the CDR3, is DTGVSQNPRHKITKRGQNVTFRCDPISEHNRLYWYRQTLGQGPEFLTYFQNEAQLEKSRLLSDRFSAERPKGSFSTLEIQRTEQGDSAMYLCASSFGRAGNQPQHFGDGTRLSIL.

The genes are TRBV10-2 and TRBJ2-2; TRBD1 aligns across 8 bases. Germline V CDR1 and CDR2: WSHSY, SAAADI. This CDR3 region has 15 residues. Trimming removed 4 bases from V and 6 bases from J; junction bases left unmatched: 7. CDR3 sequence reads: CASSGTGSGSGELFF. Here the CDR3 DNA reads TGCGCCAGCAGTGGGACAGGGTCTGGTTCCGGGGAGCTGTTTTTT.

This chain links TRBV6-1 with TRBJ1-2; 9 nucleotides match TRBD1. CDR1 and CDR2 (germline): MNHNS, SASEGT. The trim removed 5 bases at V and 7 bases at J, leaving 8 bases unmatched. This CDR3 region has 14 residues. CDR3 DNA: TGTGCCAGCAGTACTAGACAGGGGGACGTTGGCTACACCTTC. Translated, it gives CASSTRQGDVGYTF.

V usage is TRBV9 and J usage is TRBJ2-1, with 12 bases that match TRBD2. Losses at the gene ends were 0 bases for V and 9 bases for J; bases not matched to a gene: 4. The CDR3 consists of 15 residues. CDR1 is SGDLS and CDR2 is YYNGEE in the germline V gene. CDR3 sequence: CASSVVLAGGAEQFF. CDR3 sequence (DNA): TGTGCCAGCAGCGTAGTGCTAGCGGGGGGGGCTGAGCAGTTCTTC.

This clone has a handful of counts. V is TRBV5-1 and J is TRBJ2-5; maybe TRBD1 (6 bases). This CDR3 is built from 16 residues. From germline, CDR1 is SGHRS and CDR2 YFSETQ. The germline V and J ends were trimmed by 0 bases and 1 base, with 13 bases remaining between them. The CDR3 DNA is TGCGCCAGCAGCTTGGCCTCGCAGGGGCCCCAAGAGACCCAGTACTTC. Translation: CASSLASQGPQETQYF.

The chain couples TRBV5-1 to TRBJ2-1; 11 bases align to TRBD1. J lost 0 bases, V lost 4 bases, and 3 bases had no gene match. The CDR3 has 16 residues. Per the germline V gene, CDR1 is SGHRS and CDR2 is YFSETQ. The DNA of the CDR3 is TGCGCCAGCAGCGATGGGACAGGGGGCTCCTACAATGAGCAGTTCTTC. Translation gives CASSDGTGGSYNEQFF.

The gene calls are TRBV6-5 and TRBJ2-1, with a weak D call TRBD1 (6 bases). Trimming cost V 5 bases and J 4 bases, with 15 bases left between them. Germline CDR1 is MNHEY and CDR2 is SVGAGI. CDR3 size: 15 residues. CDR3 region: CASSPRDIQYNEQFF. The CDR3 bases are TGTGCCAGCAGTCCCCGGGACATACAATACAATGAGCAGTTCTTC.

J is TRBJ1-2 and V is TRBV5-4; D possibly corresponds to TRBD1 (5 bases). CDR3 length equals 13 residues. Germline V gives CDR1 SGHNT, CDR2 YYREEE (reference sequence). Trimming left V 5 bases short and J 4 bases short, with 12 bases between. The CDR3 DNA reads TGTGCCAGCAGGGACCGCGGGGGCTATGGCTACACCTTC. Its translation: CASRDRGGYGYTF.

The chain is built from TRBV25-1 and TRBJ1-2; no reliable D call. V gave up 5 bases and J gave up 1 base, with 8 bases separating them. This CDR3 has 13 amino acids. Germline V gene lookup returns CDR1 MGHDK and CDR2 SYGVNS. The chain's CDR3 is CASSPGLNYGYTF. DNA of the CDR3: TGTGCCAGCAGTCCCGGGCTTAACTATGGCTACACCTTC.

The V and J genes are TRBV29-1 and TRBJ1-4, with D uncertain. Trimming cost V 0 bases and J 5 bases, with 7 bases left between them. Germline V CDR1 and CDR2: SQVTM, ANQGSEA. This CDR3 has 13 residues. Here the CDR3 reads CSVEEARNEKLFF. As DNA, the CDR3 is TGCAGCGTTGAAGAGGCAAGAAATGAAAAACTGTTTTTT.

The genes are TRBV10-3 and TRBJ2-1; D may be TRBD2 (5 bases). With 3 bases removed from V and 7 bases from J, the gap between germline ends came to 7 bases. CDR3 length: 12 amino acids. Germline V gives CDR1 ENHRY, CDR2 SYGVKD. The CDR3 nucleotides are TGTGCCATCAGTGATCGAGGGAATGAGCAGTTCTTC. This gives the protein CAISDRGNEQFF.

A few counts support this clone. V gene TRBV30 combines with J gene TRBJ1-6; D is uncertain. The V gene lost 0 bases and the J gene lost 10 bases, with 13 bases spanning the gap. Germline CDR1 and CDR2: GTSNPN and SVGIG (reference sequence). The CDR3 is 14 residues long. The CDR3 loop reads CAWSVLGVGSPLHF. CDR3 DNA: TGTGCCTGGAGTGTACTCGGGGTGGGCTCACCCCTCCACTTT.

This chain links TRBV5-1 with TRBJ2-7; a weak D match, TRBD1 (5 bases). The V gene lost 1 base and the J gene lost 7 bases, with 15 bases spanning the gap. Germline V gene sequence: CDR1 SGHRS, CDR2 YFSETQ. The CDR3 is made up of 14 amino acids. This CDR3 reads CASSLSRVRVEQYF. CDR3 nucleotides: TGCGCCAGCAGCTTGTCCAGGGTCAGGGTGGAGCAGTACTTC.

CDR3 in amino acids: CASSGPGQGVEKLFF. The CDR3 DNA is TGTGCCAGCAGTGGACCGGGACAGGGGGTTGAAAAACTGTTTTTT. This chain connects TRBV25-1 to TRBJ1-4, with 11 nucleotides matching TRBD1. The CDR3 loop spans 15 amino acids. Germline V CDR1 and CDR2: MGHDK, SYGVNS. The J segment lost 7 bases and the V segment lost 4 bases, leaving 5 bases of the junction unmatched.

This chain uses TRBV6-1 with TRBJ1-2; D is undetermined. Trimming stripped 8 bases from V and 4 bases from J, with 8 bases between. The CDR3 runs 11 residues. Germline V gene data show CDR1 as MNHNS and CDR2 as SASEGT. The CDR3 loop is CASQAAYGYTF. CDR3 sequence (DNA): TGTGCCAGCCAGGCGGCCTATGGCTACACCTTC.

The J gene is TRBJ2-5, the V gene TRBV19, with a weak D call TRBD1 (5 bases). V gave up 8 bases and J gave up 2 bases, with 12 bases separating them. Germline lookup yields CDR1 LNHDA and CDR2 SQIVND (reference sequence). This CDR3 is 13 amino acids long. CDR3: CASGRDRQETQYF. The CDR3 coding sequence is TGTGCCAGTGGCCGCGACAGACAAGAGACCCAGTACTTC.

CDR3: CASRAATGGNTGELFF. The CDR3 coding sequence is TGTGCCAGTAGAGCCGCGACAGGGGGCAACACCGGGGAGCTGTTTTTT. This chain links TRBV19 with TRBJ2-2; 10 bases fit TRBD1. This CDR3 region has 16 residues. Germline V gene sequence: CDR1 LNHDA, CDR2 SQIVND (reference sequence). V trimming: 6 bases; J trimming: 2 bases; junction bases outside the gene matches: 6.

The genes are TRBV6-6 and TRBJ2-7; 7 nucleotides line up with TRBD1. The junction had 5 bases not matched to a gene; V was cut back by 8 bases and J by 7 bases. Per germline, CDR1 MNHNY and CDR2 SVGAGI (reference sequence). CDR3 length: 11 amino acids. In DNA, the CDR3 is TGTGCCAGCGGTCGACAGGGAGAGCAGTACTTC. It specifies CASGRQGEQYF.

In nucleotides, the CDR3 is TGTGCCAGCAGCTTAGCCAGGGACGAGCAGTACTTC. It encodes CASSLARDEQYF. The V call is TRBV11-2, the J call TRBJ2-7; D possibly corresponds to TRBD1 (5 bases). Germline-derived CDR1 and CDR2 are SGHAT and FQNNGV. This CDR3 is 12 amino acids long. V was pared by 1 base and J by 5 bases, with 6 bases between.

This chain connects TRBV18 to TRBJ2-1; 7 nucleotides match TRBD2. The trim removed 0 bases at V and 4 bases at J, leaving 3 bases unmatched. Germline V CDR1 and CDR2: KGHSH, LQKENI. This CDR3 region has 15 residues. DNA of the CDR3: TGTGCCAGCTCACCACCTGTTAGCGGGTACAATGAGCAGTTCTTC. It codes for CASSPPVSGYNEQFF. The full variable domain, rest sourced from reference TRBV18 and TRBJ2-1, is NAGVMQNPRHLVRRRGQEARLRCSPMKGHSHVYWYRQLPEEGLKFMVYLQKENIIDESGMPKERFSAEFPKEGPSILRIQQVVRGDSAAYFCASSPPVSGYNEQFFGPGTRLTVL.

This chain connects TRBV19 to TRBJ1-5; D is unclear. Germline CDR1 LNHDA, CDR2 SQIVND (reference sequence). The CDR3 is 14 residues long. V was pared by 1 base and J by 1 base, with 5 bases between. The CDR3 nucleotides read TGTGCCAGTAGTATAGGTCCCAGCAATCAGCCCCAGCATTTT. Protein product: CASSIGPSNQPQHF.

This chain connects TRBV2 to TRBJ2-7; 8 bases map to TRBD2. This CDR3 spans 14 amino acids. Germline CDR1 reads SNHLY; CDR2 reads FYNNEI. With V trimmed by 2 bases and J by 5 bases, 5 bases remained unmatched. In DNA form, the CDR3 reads TGTGCCAGCAGTGAAATAGCGGGGAGGCACGAGCAGTACTTC. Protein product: CASSEIAGRHEQYF.